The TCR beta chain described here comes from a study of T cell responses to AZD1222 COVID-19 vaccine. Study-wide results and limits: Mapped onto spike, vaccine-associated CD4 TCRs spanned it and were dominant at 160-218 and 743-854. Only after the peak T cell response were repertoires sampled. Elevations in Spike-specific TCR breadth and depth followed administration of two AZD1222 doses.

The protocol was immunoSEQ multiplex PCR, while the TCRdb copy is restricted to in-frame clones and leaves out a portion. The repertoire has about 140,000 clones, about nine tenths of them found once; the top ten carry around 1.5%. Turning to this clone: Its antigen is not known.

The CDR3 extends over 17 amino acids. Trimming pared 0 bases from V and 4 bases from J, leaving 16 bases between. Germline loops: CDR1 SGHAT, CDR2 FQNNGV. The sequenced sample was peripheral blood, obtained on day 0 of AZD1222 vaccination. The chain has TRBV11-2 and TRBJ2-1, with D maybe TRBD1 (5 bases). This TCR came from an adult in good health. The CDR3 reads CASSLDIGAYSYNEQFF. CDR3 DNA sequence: TGTGCCAGCAGCTTAGATATTGGGGCCTACTCTTACAATGAGCAGTTCTTC.